This T cell receptor (beta chain) was sequenced for a study of blood T cell repertoires in COVID-19. Study at large: Donors in the United States, Italy and Spain gave samples during acute or convalescent COVID-19.

The participants were between about 18 and 100 years old and came from some 23 US areas. The study assigned cohorts using participant-reported clinical history. Per the authors' pipeline: Scientists estimated how many nucleated cells there were by amplifying reference gene primers. Assay: immunoSEQ multiplex PCR; the TCRdb copy retains only in-frame clones and omits some. Clone size and V and J calls were adopted from that table, with D and trimming inferred from the DNA. The repertoire consists of about 270,000 clones, with about 90% occurring once and the leading ten covering about 4%. This clone has more than one count but fewer than ten. This CDR3 comprises 14 residues. The V and J ends lost 7 bases and 5 bases respectively, with 14 bases between them. CDR1 is SGHVS and CDR2 is FQNEAQ in the germline V gene.

The TCR comes from a woman aged 30 to 39 with acute COVID-19. Sequenced sample: PBMCs or T cells enriched from blood (not recorded which). The chain has TRBV7-8 and TRBJ2-2, with D possibly being TRBD2 (5 bases). This CDR3 is CASTATSGTGELFF. CDR3 nucleotides: TGTGCCAGCACTGCGACGTCGGGGACCGGGGAGCTGTTTTTT. Filled out from reference TRBV7-8 and TRBJ2-2, the complete variable domain reads GAGVSQSPRYKVAKRGQDVALRCDPISGHVSLFWYQQALGQGPEFLTYFQNEAQLDKSGLPSDRFFAERPEGSVSTLKIQRTQQEDSAVYLCASTATSGTGELFFGEGSRLTVL.